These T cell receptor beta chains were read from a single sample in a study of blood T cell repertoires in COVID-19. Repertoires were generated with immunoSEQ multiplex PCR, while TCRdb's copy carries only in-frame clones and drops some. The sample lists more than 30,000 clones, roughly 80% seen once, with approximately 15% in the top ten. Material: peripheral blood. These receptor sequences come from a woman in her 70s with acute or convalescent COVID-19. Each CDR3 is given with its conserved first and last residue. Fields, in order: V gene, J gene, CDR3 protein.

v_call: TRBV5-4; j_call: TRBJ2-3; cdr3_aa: CASSLRRASPDTQYF
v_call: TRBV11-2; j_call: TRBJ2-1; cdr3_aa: CASSLGGLSYNEQFF
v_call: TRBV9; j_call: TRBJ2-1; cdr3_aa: CASSGPGLAGTYNEQFF
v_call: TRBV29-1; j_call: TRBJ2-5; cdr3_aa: CSVDIAGETQYF
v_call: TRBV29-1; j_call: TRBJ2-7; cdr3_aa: CSVEGAYEQYF
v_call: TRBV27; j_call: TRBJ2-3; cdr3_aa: CASRILGQGTDTQYF
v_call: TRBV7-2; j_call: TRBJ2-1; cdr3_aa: CASSLERGGYEQFF
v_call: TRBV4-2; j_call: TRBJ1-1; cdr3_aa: CASSQEVTGGTEAFF
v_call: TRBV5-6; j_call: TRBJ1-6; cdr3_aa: CASSLDRTGGNSPLHF
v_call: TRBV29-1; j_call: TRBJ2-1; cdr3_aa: CSVEGTADEQFF
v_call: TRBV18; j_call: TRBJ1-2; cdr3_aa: CASSPSERFMSYGYTF
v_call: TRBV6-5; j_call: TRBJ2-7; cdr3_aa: CASSRLAGGYEQYF
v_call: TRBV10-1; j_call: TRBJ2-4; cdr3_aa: CASSRGTGAIQYF
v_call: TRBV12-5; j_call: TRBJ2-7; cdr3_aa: CASGLTGYEQYF
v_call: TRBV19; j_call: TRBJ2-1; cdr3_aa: CASSTRSGGNNEQFF
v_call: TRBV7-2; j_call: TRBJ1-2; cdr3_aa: CASSRSPTDNYGYTF
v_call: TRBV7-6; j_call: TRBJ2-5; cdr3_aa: CASSPIYGEGSAQETQYF
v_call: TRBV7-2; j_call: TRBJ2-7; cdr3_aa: CASSPQRTVHNYEQYF
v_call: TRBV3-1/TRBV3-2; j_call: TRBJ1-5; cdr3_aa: CASSQQTGYNQPQHF
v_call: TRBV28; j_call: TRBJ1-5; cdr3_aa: CASRDSRTSYSNQPQHF
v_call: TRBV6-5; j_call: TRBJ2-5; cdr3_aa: CASSPASGKRTQYF
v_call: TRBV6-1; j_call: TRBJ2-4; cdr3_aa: CASSEGSVGNIQYF
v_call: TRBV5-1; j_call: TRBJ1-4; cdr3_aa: CASMRTGSRDATNEKLFF
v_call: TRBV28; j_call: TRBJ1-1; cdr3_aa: CASSLLDSTNTEAFF
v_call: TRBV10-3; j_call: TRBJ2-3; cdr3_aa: CAISESAADTQYF
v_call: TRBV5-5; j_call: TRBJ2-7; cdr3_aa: CASSLGLAGSYEQYF
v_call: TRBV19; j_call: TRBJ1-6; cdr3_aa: CASSINRGVNSPLHF
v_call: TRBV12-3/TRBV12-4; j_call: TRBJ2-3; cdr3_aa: CASSPLDTQYF
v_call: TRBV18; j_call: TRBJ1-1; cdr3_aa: CASSPRGGNTEAFF
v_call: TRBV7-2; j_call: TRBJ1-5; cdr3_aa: CASGTGPGEPQHF
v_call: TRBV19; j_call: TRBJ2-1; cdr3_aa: CASSLDSFPNEQFF
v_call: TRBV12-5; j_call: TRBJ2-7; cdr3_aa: CASGRSGAGTYEQYF
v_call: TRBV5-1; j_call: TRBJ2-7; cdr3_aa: CASSSGTGSYEQYF
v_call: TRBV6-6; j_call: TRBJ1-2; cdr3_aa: CASSTQGPRTEGYTF
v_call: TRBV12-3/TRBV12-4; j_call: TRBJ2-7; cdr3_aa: CASSGGQGLEQYF
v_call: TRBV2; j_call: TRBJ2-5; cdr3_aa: CASSEGGLTQETQYF
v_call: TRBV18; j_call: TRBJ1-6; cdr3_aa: CASSPRVQGANSPLHF
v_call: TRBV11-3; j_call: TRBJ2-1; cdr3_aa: CASSLTPAGEQFF
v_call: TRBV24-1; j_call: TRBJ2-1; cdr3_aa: CATSDFPSSSYNEQFF
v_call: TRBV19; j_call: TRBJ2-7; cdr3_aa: CASSAGTQAYEQYF
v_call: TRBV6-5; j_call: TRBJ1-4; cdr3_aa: CASSREGGALMFF
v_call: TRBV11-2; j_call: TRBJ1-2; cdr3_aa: CASSKDSSYGYTF
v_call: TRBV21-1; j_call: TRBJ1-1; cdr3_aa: CASSTRTGPTEAFF